The source of this TCR beta chain is a study of cytomegalovirus exposure and HLA in healthy donors. Whole-study context: Inside one of the first data releases sat about 85 million unique TCRs taken from HLA-typed donors.

Vbeta (60) and Jbeta (13) primers were used in the PCR. Measured with immunoSEQ multiplex PCR; TCRdb has only the in-frame clones, and not every one. The repertoire holds 70,000 to 100,000 clones, approximately 60% seen once, with about 22% in the top ten. Healthy bone marrow donors supplied every sample. Per germline, CDR1 SNHLY and CDR2 FYNNEI. The CDR3 is 16 residues long. The V and J ends lost 0 bases and 5 bases, in that order; junction bases with no gene match: 5. The sample comprised PBMCs. The receptor's source is a woman between 50 and 59 years old in good health and CMV-seropositive. V gene TRBV2 combines with J gene TRBJ2-2; 8 bases match TRBD2. The CDR3 coding sequence is TGTGCCAGCAGTGAAGCAATAGCGGGGTATACCGGGGAGCTGTTTTTT. This encodes CASSEAIAGYTGELFF.